This T cell receptor beta chain was sequenced for a study of blood T cell repertoires in COVID-19. Participant reports of clinical history set cohort assignment. The assay was immunoSEQ multiplex PCR, and TCRdb's table has in-frame clones only and misses some. The sample shows more than 400,000 clones, 75% to 90% of them seen only once. The CDR3 extends over 14 amino acids. Germline CDR1 reads SNHLY; CDR2 reads FYNNEI. V shed 5 bases and J 1 base; nucleotides not matched to a gene: 2. Sequenced input: PBMCs or T cells enriched from blood (not recorded which). This rearrangement joins TRBV2 to TRBJ1-1; TRBD1 matches 9 bases. The sequence was collected from a woman aged 18-30 years who had recovered from COVID-19. The chain's CDR3 is CASSTGGKNTEAFF. The CDR3 nucleotides are TGTGCCAGCAGTACAGGGGGCAAGAACACTGAAGCTTTCTTT.